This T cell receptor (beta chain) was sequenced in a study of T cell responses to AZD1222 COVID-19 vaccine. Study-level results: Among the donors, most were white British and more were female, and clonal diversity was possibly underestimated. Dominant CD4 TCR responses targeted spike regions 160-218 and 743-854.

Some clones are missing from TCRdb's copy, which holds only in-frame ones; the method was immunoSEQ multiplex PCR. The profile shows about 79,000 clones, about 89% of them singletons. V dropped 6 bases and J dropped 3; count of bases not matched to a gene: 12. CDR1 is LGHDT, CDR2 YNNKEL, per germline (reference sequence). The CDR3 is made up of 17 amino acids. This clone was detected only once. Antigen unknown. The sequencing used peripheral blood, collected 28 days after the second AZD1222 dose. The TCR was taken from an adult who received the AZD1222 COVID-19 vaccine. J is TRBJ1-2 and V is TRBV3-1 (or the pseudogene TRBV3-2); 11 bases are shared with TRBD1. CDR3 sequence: CASRLRMGQGDDYGYTF. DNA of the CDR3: TGTGCCAGCAGACTTAGAATGGGACAGGGGGACGACTATGGCTACACCTTC.